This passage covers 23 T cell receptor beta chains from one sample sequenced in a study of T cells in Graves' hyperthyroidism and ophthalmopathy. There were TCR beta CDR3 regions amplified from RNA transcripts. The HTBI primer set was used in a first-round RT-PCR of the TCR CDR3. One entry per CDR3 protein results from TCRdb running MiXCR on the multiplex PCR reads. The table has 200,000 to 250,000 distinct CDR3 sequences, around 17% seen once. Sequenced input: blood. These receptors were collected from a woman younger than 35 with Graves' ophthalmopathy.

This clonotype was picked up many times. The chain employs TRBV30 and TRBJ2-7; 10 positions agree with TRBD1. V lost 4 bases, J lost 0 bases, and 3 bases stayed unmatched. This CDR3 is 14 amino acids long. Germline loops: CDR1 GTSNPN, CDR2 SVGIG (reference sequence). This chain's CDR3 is CAWTGQGSSYEQYF. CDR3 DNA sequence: TGTGCCTGGACGGGACAGGGGTCCTCCTACGAGCAGTACTTC.

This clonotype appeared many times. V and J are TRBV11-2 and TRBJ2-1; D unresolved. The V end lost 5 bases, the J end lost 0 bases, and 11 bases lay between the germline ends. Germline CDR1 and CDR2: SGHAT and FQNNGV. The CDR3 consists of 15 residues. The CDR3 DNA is TGTGCCAGCAGCAAAAACTATGCCTCCTACAATGAGCAGTTCTTC. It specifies CASSKNYASYNEQFF.

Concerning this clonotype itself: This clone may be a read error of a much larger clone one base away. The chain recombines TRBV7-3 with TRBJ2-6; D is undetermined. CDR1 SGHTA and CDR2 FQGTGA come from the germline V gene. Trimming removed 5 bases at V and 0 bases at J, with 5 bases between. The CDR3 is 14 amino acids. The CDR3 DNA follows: TGTGCCAGCAGCACCAGCTCTGGGGCCAACGTCCTGACTTTC. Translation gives CASSTSSGANVLTF.

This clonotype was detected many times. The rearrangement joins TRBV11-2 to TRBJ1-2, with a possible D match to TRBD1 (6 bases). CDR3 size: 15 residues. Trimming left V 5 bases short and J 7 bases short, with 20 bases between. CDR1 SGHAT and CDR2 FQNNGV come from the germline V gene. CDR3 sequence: CASSGSKGGGGGYTF. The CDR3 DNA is TGTGCCAGCAGCGGCTCAAAGGGGGGGGGCGGTGGCTACACCTTC.

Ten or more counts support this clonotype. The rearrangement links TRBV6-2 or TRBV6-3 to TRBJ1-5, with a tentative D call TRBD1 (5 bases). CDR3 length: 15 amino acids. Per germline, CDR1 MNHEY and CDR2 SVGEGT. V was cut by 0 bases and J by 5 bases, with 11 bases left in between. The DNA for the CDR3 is TGTGCCAGCAGTTACTCGGGGAGGGGCTATCAGCCCCAGCATTTT. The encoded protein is CASSYSGRGYQPQHF.

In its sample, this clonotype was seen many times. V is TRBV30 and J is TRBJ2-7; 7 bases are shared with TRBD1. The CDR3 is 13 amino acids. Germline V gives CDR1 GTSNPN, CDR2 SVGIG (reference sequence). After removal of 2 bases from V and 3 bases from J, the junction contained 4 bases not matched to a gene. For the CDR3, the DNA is TGTGCCTGGAGTCCGGGACAGAACTACGAGCAGTACTTC. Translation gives CAWSPGQNYEQYF.

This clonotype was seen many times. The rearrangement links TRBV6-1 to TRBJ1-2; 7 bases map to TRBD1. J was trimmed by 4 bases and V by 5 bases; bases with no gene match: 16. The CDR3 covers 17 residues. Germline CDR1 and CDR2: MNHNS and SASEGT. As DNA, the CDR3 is TGTGCCAGCAGTCCCGACTGGCAGGGGGTCTCCTTCTATGGCTACACCTTC. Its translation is CASSPDWQGVSFYGYTF.

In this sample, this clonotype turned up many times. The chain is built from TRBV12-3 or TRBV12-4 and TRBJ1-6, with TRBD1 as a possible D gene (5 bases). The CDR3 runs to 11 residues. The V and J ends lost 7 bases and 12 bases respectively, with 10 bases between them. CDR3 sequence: CASTWDGPLHF. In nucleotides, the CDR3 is TGTGCCAGCACCTGGGACGGACCCCTCCACTTT.

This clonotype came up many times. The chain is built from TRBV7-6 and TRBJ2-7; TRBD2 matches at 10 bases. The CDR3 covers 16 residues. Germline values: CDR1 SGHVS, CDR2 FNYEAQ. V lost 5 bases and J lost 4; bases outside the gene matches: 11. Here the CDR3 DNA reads TGTGCCAGCAGCCCATATCCGCGGACTAGCGGATACGAGCAGTACTTC. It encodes CASSPYPRTSGYEQYF.

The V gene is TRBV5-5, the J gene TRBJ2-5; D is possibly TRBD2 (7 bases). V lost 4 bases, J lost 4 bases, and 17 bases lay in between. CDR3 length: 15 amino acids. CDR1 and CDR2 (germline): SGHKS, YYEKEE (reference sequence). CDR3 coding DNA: TGTGCCAGCAGCCTGGGGGGGGCGGGCGGAGAGACCCAGTACTTC. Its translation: CASSLGGAGGETQYF.

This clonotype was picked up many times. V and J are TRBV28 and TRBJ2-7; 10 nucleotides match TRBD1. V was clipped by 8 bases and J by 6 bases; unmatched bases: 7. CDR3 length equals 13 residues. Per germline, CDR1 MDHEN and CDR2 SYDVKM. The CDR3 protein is CASARDRGGEQYF. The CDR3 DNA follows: TGTGCCAGCGCCCGGGACAGGGGTGGCGAGCAGTACTTC.

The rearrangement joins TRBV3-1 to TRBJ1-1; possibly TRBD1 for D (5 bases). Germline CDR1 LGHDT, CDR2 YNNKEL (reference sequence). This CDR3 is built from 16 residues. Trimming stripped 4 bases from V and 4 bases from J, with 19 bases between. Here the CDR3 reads CASSPRTAGRATEAFF. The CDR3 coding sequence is TGTGCCAGCAGCCCGAGGACGGCAGGGCGGGCCACTGAAGCTTTCTTT.

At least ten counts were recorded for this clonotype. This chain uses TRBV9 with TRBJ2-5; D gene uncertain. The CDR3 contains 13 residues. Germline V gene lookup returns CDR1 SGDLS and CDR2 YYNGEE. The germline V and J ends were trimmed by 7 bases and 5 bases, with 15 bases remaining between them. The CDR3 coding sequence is TGTGCCAGCCAGGAAGGTTCCGGTGAGACCCAGTACTTC. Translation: CASQEGSGETQYF.

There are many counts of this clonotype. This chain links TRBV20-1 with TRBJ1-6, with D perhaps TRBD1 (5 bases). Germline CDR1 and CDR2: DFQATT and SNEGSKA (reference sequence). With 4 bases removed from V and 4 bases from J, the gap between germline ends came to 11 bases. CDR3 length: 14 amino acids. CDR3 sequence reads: CSATIGGYNSPLHF. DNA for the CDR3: TGCAGTGCTACCATCGGGGGTTATAATTCACCCCTCCACTTT.

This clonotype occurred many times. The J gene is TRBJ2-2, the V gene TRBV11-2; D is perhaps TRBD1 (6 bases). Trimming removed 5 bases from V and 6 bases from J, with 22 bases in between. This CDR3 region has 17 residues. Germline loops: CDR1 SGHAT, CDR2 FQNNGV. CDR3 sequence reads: CASSQMGAGAGAGELFF. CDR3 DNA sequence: TGTGCCAGCAGCCAAATGGGTGCAGGGGCGGGTGCCGGGGAGCTGTTTTTT.

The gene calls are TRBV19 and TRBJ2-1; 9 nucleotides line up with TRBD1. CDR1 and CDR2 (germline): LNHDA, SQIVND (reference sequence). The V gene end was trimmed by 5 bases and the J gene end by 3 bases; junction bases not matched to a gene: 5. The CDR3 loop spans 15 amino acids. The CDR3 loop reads CASSVGTGLYNEQFF. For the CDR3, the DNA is TGTGCCAGTAGTGTCGGGACAGGGCTCTACAATGAGCAGTTCTTC.

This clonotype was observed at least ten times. The CDR3, as DNA: TGTGCCAGCAGCTTAGAAGAGGAATTGAACACTGAAGCTTTCTTT. Translating gives CASSLEEELNTEAFF. The chain carries TRBV7-9 and TRBJ1-1; D not resolved. The CDR3 is made up of 15 amino acids. V lost 1 base to trimming and J lost 0 bases, with 9 bases between them. Germline-derived CDR1 and CDR2 are SEHNR and FQNEAQ (reference sequence). The complete variable domain, with remaining parts taken from reference TRBV7-9 and TRBJ1-1, reads DTGVSQNPRHKITKRGQNVTFRCDPISEHNRLYWYRQTLGQGPEFLTYFQNEAQLEKSRLLSDRFSAERPKGSFSTLEIQRTEQGDSAMYLCASSLEEELNTEAFFGQGTRLTVV.

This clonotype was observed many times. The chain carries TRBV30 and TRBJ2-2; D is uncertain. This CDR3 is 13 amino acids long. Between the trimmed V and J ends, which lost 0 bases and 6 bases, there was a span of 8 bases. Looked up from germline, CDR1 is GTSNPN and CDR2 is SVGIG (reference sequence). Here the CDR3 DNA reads TGTGCCTGGAGTGTATCTATTTCCGGGGAGCTGTTTTTT. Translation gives CAWSVSISGELFF.

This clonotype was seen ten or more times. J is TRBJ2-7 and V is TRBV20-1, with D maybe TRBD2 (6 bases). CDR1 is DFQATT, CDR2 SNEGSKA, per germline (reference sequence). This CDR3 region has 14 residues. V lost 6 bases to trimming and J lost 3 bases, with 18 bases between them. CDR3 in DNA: TGCAGTGCCAACATTGGAGGGGAGTTCTACGAGCAGTACTTC. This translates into CSANIGGEFYEQYF.

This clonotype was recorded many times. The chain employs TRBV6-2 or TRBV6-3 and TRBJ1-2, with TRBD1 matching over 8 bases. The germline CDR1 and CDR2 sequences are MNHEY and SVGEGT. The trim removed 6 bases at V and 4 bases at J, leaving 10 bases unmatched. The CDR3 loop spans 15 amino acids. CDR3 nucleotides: TGTGCCAGCAGCCGAGACCAGGACAGGGTCTATGGCTACACCTTC. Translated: CASSRDQDRVYGYTF.

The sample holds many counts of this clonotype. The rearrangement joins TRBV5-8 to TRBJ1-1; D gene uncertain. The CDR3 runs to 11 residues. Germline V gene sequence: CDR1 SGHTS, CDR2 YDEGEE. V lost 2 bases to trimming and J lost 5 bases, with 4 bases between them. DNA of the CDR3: TGTGCCAGCAGCTTTGTGACTGAAGCTTTCTTT. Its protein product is CASSFVTEAFF.

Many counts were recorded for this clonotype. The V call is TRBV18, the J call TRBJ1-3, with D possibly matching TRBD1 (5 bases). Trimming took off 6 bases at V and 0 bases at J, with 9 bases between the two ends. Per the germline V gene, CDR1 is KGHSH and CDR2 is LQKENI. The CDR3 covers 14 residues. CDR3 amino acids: CASSGVNSGNTIYF. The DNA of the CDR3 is TGTGCCAGCTCGGGGGTTAACTCTGGAAACACCATATATTTT.

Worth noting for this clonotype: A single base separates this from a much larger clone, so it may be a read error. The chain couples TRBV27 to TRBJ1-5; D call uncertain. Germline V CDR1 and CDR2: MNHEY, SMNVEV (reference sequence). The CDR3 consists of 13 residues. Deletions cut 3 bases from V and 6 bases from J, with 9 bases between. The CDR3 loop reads CASSFRSSQPQHF. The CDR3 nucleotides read TGTGCCAGCAGTTTCAGGAGTTCTCAGCCCCAGCATTTT.